The T cell receptor beta chain under discussion was sequenced for a study of T-cell reconstitution after alpha-beta-depleted transplantation in children. Note on this clonotype: No antigen is known for it.

CDR1 is SGHRS and CDR2 is YFSETQ in the germline V gene. This CDR3 is 14 amino acids long. V was cut by 4 bases and J by 1 base, with 11 bases left in between. Points from the study as a whole: Day-60 TCRbeta diversity that was high in some patients was derived from surviving recipient T cells and thymic progenitors. T-cell numbers and diversity one year post-transplant derived largely from freshly generated T cells. At around two months after transplant, the alpha-beta T cells were reportedly derived from several hundred expanded clones that came from non-depleted graft cells.

Unique molecular identifiers were incorporated into the prepared TCRbeta library. TCRdb re-called the PCR reads through MiXCR, storing one row per CDR3 protein. The sample consists of 610,000 or so distinct CDR3 sequences, over 20% of them appearing once. This TCR was recovered from a boy younger than two with Wiskott-Aldrich syndrome, due to receive a stem cell transplant. The sample was PBMCs, taken before TCRalphabeta/CD19-depleted stem cell transplant. V gene TRBV5-1 combines with J gene TRBJ1-1; unclear D gene. Here the CDR3 reads CASSVSVGNTEAFF. In nucleotides, the CDR3 is TGCGCCAGCAGCGTCTCGGTTGGGAACACTGAAGCTTTCTTT.